This record looks at one TCR beta chain sequence and its context. This clone was observed a single time. Its cognate antigen has yet to be identified. Per-base qualities were not stored, and no clone one base away is much larger. Using the deep immunoSEQ assay, TCR CDR3 regions were amplified from genomic DNA by multiplex PCR. Genomic DNA extracted from each cell subset was distributed evenly over all wells of several immunoSEQ 96-well plates, and each plate served as one replicate. Each replicate PCR for unsorted PBMC received around 330 ng genomic DNA, equal to about 30,000 T cell genomes. Ten immunoSEQ deep assay plates were used to sequence unsorted PBMC genomic DNA. The purified libraries were quantified using a Qubit 3.0 fluorometer, sized with a Bioanalyzer 2100, and then quantified again using the KAPA Library Quantification kit. Every immunoSEQ 96-well plate was sequenced on a dedicated single-read 150-cycle Illumina NextSeq 550 flow cell. The source study handled its data this way. Because only junctional sequences without quality scores were contained in the immunoSEQ output, filtering matching that applied to full-length reads could not be performed. To assign V/J genes and CDR3, sequences were annotated against IMGT germline references using PyIR, a Python wrapper for IgBLAST v1.9. Reads with weak V/J assignments (E-value above 1e-6), missing CDR3, stop codons, out-of-frame junctions, or ambiguous translated residues were removed. A V3J clonotype was defined by an identical inferred V gene, J gene, and CDR3 amino acid sequence. The percentage overlap between two repertoires was calculated by dividing the number of shared unique clonotypes by the size of the smaller repertoire. Richness of each repertoire was evaluated using RTK rarefaction, the Chao1 estimator, and Recon v2.1 estimates of unobserved clonotypes. TCRdb's version of the immuneACCESS table is confined to in-frame rearrangements and falls short of the full clone set. An unresolved V gene accounts for under half of the shortfall where checked; the remainder is of unknown origin. The V and J calls and clone size are taken from that table; D and trimming were inferred from the DNA. For this sample the table gives fewer than 600,000 clones, of which approximately 79% were detected only once. Together, the top ten hold roughly 13% of the sample.

The data belong to a study of shared clonotypes between healthy human individuals (TCRdb year 2020). Regarding the study in general: Two women and a few men aged 18 to 49 years were included in the cohort. To increase sequencing depth and limit assay-specific biases, TCR repertoire library preparation and sequencing were carried out by different laboratories using diverse techniques. Per donor, leukapheresis produced somewhere between about 0.9 and 9.5 billion PBMCs. To estimate repertoire size and how much clonotype sharing occurs between individuals, the study deeply sequenced the blood TCR repertoires of 5 or 6 healthy adults.

Healthy HIV-negative adults with no recently reported acute infections or vaccinations were included as donors. Every donor was a Caucasian adult living in Nashville, Tennessee, USA. For unsorted samples, 85 million to 100 million PBMCs were counted, and genomic DNA was extracted using the QIAamp DNA Blood Mini kit. Blood was obtained by leukapheresis, after which PBMCs were separated by Ficoll-Histopaque density gradient centrifugation and cryopreserved in liquid nitrogen vapor phase. Overall study results and their limits: The small number of donors limited the genetic and exposure-history diversity represented. Sampling was restricted to blood, and TCR repertoires in tissues likely differ from the TCR repertoires found in blood. Pairwise subsampling led to the expectation that sequencing depth would affect the degree of clonotype sharing among donors.

This receptor was obtained from a woman aged 40-49 years in good health. Some clones in this sample may be carry-over from other donors' samples. The sample taken for sequencing was PBMCs.

The CDR3 corresponds to CASSSKGALGTGELFF. The nucleotides are TGTGCCAGCAGTTCCAAGGGGGCCCTTGGCACCGGGGAGCTGTTTTTT. The receptor chain draws on TRBV6-5 and TRBJ2-2, and 7 junction bases match TRBD1. After removal of 4 bases from V and 4 bases from J, the junction retains 9 bases not matched to a gene. As encoded in the germline V gene, CDR1 is MNHEY while CDR2 is SVGAGI. CDR3 length: 16 amino acids, cysteine to phenylalanine. The entry retains the CDR3 DNA only, 48 bases that are in frame from base 1.